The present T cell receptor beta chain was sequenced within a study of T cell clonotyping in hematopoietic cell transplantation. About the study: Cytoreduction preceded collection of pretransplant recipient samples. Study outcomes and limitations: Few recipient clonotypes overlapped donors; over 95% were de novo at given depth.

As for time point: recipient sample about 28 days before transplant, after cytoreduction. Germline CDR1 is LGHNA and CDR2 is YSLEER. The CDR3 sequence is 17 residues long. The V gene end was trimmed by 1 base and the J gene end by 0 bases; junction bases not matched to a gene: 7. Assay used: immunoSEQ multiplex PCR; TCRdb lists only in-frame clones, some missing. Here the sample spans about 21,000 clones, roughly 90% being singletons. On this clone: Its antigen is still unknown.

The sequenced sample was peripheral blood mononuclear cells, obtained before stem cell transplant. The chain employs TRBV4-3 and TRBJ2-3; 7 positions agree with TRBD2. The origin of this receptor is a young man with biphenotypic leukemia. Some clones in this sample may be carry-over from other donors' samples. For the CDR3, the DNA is TGCGCCAGCAGCCAAGGCCCGGGAGGCACTAGCACAGATACGCAGTATTTT. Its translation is CASSQGPGGTSTDTQYF.